This T cell receptor beta chain was sequenced for a study of blood T cell repertoires in COVID-19. Study background: Donors in the United States, Italy and Spain gave samples during acute or convalescent COVID-19.

The length of the CDR3 is 13 residues. Per germline, CDR1 LNHDA and CDR2 SQIVND (reference sequence). With 5 bases removed from V and 3 bases from J, the gap between germline ends came to 11 bases. The repertoire was sequenced with immunoSEQ multiplex PCR; TCRdb's copy has only in-frame clones and lacks some. Altogether 200,000 or so clones are present, approximately 90% being singletons, with the ten largest covering 2.1%. Specimen: peripheral blood. This TCR was recovered from a man between 65 and 80 years old with active or convalescent COVID-19. V is TRBV19 and J is TRBJ2-7; possible D gene TRBD1, 5 bases. The CDR3 sequence is CASSRQGGYEQYF. CDR3 DNA sequence: TGTGCCAGTAGTCGGCAGGGCGGCTACGAGCAGTACTTC.